The subject of this entry is one T cell receptor beta chain. This entry belongs to a study of hypomethylating agent response in myelodysplastic syndrome. Study in general: The mean patient age was about 70 +/- 6 years, and diploid cytogenetics predominated. The most frequent mutation was TET2, in about 45% of the 11 patients.

The protocol was immunoSEQ multiplex PCR, while the TCRdb copy is restricted to in-frame clones and leaves out a portion. Among under 5,500 clones listed, about nine tenths were seen once. The receptor's source is a human donor with myelodysplastic syndrome. This specimen was bone marrow, taken before or after starting hypomethylating agent treatment for myelodysplastic syndrome (not recorded which).

CDR3 amino acids: CASSLSGQGPYNYGYTF. CDR3 in DNA: TGCGCCAGCAGCTTGAGTGGACAGGGTCCATATAACTATGGCTACACCTTC. The chain couples TRBV5-1 to TRBJ1-2; 8 positions match TRBD1. CDR1 is SGHRS and CDR2 is YFSETQ in the germline V gene. The CDR3 length is 17 residues. The V segment lost 1 base and the J segment 1 base; nucleotides outside the gene matches: 9.